What follows describes a single TCR beta chain. No antigen is known for it. This sample is drawn from a study of OX40 agonist ivuxolimab in advanced cancers. Background on the study: The dose of intravenous ivuxolimab that patients received every 2 weeks ranged from 0.01 to 10 mg/kg. With a range of roughly 20 to 80, age averaged approximately 64 years, and about 82% were male. Findings and limits, study-wide: At 0.1 to 3.0 mg/kg, CD4+ and CD8+ blood T cells expanded clonally by week 6. Among expanded peripheral T cells, antigen specificity went undetermined.

The CDR3 is made up of 16 amino acids. V lost 0 bases and J lost 4; bases outside the gene matches: 9. The germline gives CDR1 SQVTM, CDR2 ANQGSEA. Only in-frame clones appear in the TCRdb table, and some are missing; sequencing was by immunoSEQ multiplex PCR. The sample holds around 65,000 clones; more than 85% are singletons and the top ten take about 19%. The material sequenced was CD4+ or CD8+ T cells sorted from blood, taken in a trial of the OX40 agonist ivuxolimab. This chain connects TRBV29-1 to TRBJ1-2, with 9 bases identical to TRBD1. This receptor was taken from an adult with an advanced solid tumor such as melanoma, head and neck, liver or kidney cancer. The CDR3, as DNA: TGCAGCGTTGAAGACACGGGGACAGGGCCGCCCTATGGCTACACCTTC. Amino acids: CSVEDTGTGPPYGYTF.